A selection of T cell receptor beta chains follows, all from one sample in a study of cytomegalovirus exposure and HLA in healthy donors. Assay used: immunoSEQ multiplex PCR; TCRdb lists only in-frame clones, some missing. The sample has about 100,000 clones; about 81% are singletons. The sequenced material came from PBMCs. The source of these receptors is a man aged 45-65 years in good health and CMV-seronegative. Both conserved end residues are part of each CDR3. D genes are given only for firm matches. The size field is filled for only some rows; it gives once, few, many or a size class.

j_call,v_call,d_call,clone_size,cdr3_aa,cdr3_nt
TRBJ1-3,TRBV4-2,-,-,CASSTRGRSGNTIYF,TGTGCCAGCAGCACCCGGGGGAGGTCTGGAAACACCATATATTTT
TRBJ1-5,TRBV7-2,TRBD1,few,CASSLGTGVRQPQHF,TGTGCCAGCAGCTTAGGGACAGGGGTCAGGCAGCCCCAGCATTTT
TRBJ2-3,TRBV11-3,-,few,CASSLDPLGQTQYF,TGTGCCAGCAGCTTAGATCCATTAGGACAGACGCAGTATTTT
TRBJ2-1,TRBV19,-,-,CASSIVSTPSYNEQFF,TGTGCCAGTAGTATAGTAAGTACTCCCTCCTACAATGAGCAGTTCTTC
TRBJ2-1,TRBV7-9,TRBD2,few,CASSLAGEGYNEQFF,TGTGCCAGCAGTCTAGCGGGGGAGGGTTACAATGAGCAGTTCTTC
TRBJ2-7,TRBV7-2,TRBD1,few,CASSLRTGYSEQYF,TGTGCCAGCAGCCTGAGGACAGGGTATTCCGAGCAGTACTTC
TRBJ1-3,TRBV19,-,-,CASSSRRFSGNTIYF,TGTGCCAGTAGTTCCAGGAGGTTCTCTGGAAACACCATATATTTT
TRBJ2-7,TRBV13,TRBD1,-,CASSGQGMNEQYF,TGTGCCAGCTCTGGACAGGGGATGAACGAGCAGTACTTC
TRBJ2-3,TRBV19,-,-,CASSDGQTSTDTQYF,TGTGCCAGTAGTGACGGACAGACCAGCACAGATACGCAGTATTTT
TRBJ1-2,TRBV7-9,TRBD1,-,CASSLLGQLPLWGYTF,TGTGCCAGCAGCTTATTGGGACAGCTTCCTCTTTGGGGCTACACCTTC
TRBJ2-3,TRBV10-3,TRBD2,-,CATGGREGTDTDTQYF,TGTGCCACTGGAGGGCGGGAGGGCACCGACACAGATACGCAGTATTTT
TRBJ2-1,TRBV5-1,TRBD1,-,CASSRGTGTYNEQFF,TGCGCCAGCAGCCGAGGGACAGGGACCTACAATGAGCAGTTCTTC
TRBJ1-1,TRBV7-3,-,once,CASSLTGGAGTEAFF,TGTGCCAGCAGCTTAACAGGGGGAGCCGGCACTGAAGCTTTCTTT
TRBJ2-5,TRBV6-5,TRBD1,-,CASWDRVETQYF,TGTGCCAGCTGGGACAGGGTTGAGACCCAGTACTTC
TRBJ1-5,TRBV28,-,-,CASSLYQGGRNQPQHF,TGTGCCAGCAGTTTATACCAGGGAGGGCGCAATCAGCCCCAGCATTTT
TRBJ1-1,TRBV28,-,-,CASSQGGVRAFF,TGTGCCAGCAGCCAGGGCGGTGTGAGGGCTTTCTTT
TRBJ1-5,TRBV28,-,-,CASSLIHNQPQHF,TGTGCCAGCAGTTTAATCCACAATCAGCCCCAGCATTTT
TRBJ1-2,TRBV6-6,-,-,CASSPNGGRSYGYTF,TGTGCCAGCAGCCCCAATGGGGGGAGAAGTTATGGCTACACCTTC
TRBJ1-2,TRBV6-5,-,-,CASRLEDSYGYTF,TGTGCCAGCCGCCTTGAGGACAGCTATGGCTACACCTTC
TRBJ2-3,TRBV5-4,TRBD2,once,CASSLGGAGGTDTQYF,TGTGCCAGCAGCTTGGGAGGAGCGGGGGGGACAGATACGCAGTATTTT
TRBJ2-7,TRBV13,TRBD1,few,CASSLGARGFDEQYF,TGTGCCAGCAGCTTAGGTGCCAGGGGGTTCGACGAGCAGTACTTC
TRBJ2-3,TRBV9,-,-,CASSVATSFDTDTQYF,TGTGCCAGCAGCGTAGCTACGAGTTTCGACACAGATACGCAGTATTTT
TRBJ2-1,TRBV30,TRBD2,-,CAWNSGRGDEQFF,TGTGCCTGGAATAGCGGGAGGGGAGATGAGCAGTTCTTC
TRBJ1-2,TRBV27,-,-,CASSSGGTKGYTF,TGTGCCAGCAGCAGTGGGGGGACGAAAGGCTACACCTTC
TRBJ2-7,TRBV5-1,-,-,CASSPAGTPTLEQYF,TGCGCCAGCAGCCCAGCCGGGACTCCCACCCTCGAGCAGTACTTC
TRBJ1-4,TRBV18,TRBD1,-,CASWGQGNEKLFF,TGTGCCAGTTGGGGACAGGGGAATGAAAAACTGTTTTTT
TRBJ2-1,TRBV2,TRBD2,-,CASSKTTSGRFYEQFF,TGTGCCAGCAGTAAAACTACTAGCGGGAGGTTCTATGAGCAGTTCTTC
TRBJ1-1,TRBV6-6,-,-,CASSFLARGSTEAFF,TGTGCCAGCAGTTTCTTAGCCCGGGGGAGCACTGAAGCTTTCTTT
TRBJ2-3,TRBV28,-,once,CASSFGLTQDTQYF,TGTGCCAGCAGTTTTGGACTTACCCAAGATACGCAGTATTTT
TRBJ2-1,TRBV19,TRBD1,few,CASSTDRGRNNEQFF,TGTGCCAGTAGTACAGACAGGGGGAGGAACAATGAGCAGTTCTTC
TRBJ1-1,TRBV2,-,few,CASSAREQGDLRTEAFF,TGTGCCAGCAGTGCGCGAGAACAGGGAGACTTGCGGACTGAAGCTTTCTTT
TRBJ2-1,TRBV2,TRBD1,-,CAGTGTGRGNEQFF,TGTGCCGGGACCGGGACAGGGCGGGGCAATGAGCAGTTCTTC
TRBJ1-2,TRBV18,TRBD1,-,CASSPKAGGQVGYTF,TGTGCCAGCTCACCGAAGGCAGGGGGACAAGTAGGCTACACCTTC
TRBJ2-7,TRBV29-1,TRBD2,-,CSVDQRGRTYEQYF,TGCAGCGTTGATCAGCGGGGGCGAACCTACGAGCAGTACTTC
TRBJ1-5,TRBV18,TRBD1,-,CASSPQGAHQPQHF,TGTGCCAGCTCACCACAGGGGGCCCATCAGCCCCAGCATTTT
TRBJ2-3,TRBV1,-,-,CTSSQLHGERGVTDTQYF,TGCACCAGCAGCCAACTCCACGGAGAGCGGGGTGTGACAGATACGCAGTATTTT
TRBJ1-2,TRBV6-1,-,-,CASSERLYGYTF,TGTGCCAGCAGTGAGCGCCTTTATGGCTACACCTTC
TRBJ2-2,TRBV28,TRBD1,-,CASSPGTANTGELFF,TGTGCCAGCAGCCCTGGGACAGCGAACACCGGGGAGCTGTTTTTT
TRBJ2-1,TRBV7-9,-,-,CASSLEVSGVRGNEQFF,TGTGCCAGCAGCTTAGAGGTTTCGGGGGTTAGGGGAAATGAGCAGTTCTTC
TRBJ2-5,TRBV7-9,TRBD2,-,CASRSSGGQETQYF,TGTGCCAGCAGAAGTAGCGGGGGGCAAGAGACCCAGTACTTC
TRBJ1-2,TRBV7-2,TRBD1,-,CASSPSGTAGAYGYTF,TGTGCCAGCAGCCCCTCGGGGACAGCGGGAGCCTATGGCTACACCTTC
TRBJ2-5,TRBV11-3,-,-,CASSLGLQGQQETQYF,TGTGCCAGCAGCTTAGGTCTCCAGGGGCAACAAGAGACCCAGTACTTC
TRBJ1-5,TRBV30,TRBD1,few,CAWSEGTVQPQHF,TGTGCCTGGAGTGAGGGGACAGTACAGCCCCAGCATTTT
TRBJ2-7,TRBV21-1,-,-,CASRGQGYEQYF,TGTGCCAGCAGGGGGCAGGGCTACGAGCAGTACTTC
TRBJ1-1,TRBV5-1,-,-,CASQSGREAFF,TGCGCCAGCCAATCGGGAAGGGAGGCTTTCTTT
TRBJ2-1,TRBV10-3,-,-,CAISKATGFNEQFF,TGTGCCATCAGTAAGGCAACAGGATTCAATGAGCAGTTCTTC
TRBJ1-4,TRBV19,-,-,CASSMVGATNEKLFF,TGTGCCAGTAGTATGGTAGGGGCAACTAATGAAAAACTGTTTTTT
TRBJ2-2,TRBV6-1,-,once,CASRPPGDTGELFF,TGTGCCAGCAGACCCCCAGGGGACACCGGGGAGCTGTTTTTT
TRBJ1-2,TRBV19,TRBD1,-,CASSLEGALNYGYTF,TGTGCCAGTAGCCTGGAGGGGGCGCTGAACTATGGCTACACCTTC
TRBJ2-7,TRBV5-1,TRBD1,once,CASSRITGTGDEQYF,TGCGCCAGCAGCAGAATAACCGGGACAGGGGACGAGCAGTACTTC
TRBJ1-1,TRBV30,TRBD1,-,CAWTGQLNTEAFF,TGTGCCTGGACGGGACAGTTGAACACTGAAGCTTTCTTT
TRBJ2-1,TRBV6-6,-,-,CASSAIGGSEQFF,TGTGCCAGCAGCGCAATTGGGGGGTCTGAGCAGTTCTTC
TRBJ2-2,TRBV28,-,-,CASSLDQRAGELFF,TGTGCCAGCAGTTTGGACCAGCGGGCCGGGGAGCTGTTTTTT
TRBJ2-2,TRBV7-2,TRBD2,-,CASNQIGGDVTGELFF,TGTGCCAGCAACCAAATCGGGGGGGACGTCACCGGGGAGCTGTTTTTT
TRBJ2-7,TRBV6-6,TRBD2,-,CASKTSGNEQYF,TGTGCCAGCAAGACTAGCGGAAACGAGCAGTACTTC